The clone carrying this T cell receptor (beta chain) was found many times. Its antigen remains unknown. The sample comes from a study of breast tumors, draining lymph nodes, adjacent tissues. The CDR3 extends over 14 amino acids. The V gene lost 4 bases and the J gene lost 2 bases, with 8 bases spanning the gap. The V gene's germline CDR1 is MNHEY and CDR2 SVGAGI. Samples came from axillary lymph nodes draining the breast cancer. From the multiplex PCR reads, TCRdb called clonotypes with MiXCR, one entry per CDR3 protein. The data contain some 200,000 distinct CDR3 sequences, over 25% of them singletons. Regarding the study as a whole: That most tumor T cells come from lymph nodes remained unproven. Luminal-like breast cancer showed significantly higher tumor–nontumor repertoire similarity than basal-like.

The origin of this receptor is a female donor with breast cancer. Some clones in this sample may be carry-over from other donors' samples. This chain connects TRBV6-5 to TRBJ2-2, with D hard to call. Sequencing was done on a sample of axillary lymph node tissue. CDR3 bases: TGTGCCAGCAGTTGGGATCGAAACACCGGGGAGCTGTTTTTT. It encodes CASSWDRNTGELFF.